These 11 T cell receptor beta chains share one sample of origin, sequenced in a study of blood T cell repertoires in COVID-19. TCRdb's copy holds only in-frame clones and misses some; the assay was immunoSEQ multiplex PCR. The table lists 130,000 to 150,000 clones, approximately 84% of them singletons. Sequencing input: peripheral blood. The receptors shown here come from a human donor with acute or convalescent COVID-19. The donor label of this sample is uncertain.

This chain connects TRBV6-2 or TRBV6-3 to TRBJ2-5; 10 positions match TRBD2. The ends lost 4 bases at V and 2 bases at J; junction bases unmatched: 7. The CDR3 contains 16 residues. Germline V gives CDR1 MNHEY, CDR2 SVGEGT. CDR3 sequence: CASSSETSGPQETQYF. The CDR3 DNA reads TGTGCCAGCAGTTCCGAGACTAGCGGGCCACAAGAGACCCAGTACTTC.

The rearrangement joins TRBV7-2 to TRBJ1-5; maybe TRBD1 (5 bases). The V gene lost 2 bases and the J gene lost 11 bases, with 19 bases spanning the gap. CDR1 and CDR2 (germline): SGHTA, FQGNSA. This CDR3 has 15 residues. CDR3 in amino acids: CASSLQAGPAKSQHF. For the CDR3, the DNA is TGTGCCAGCAGCTTACAAGCAGGGCCCGCAAAGTCCCAGCATTTT.

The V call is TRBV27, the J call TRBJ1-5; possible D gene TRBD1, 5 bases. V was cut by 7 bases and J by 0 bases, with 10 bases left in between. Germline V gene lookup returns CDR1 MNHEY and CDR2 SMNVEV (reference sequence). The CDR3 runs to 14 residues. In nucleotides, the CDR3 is TGTGCCAGCAATCCCACAGGTAGCAATCAGCCCCAGCATTTT. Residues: CASNPTGSNQPQHF.

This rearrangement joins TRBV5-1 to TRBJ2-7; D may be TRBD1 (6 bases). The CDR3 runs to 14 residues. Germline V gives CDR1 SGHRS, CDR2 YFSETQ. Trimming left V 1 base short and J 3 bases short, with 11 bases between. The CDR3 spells CASSLFGRGYEQYF. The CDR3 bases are TGCGCCAGCAGCTTGTTCGGCAGGGGCTACGAGCAGTACTTC.

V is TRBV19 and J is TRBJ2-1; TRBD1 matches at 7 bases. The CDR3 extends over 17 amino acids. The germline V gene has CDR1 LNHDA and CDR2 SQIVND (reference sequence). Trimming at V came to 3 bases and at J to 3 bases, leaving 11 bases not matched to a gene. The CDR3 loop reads CASSIGAATGRYNEQFF. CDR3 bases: TGTGCCAGTAGTATCGGAGCCGCGACAGGGCGCTACAATGAGCAGTTCTTC. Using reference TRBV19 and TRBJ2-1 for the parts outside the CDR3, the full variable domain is DGGITQSPKYLFRKEGQNVTLSCEQNLNHDAMYWYRQDPGQGLRLIYYSQIVNDFQKGDIAEGYSVSREKKESFPLTVTSAQKNPTAFYLCASSIGAATGRYNEQFFGPGTRLTVL.

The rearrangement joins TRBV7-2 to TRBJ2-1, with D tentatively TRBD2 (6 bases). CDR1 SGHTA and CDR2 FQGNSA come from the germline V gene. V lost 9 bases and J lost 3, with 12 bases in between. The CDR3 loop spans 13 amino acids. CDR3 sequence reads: CASSGGLYNEQFF. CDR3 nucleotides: TGTGCCAGTTCCGGGGGTCTCTACAATGAGCAGTTCTTC.

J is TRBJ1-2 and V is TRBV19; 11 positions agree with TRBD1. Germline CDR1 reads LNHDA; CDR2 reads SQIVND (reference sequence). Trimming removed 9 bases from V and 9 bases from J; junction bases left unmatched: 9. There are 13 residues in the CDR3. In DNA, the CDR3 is TGTGCCAGCACGGACAGGGGGCGAGGGAGCTACACCTTC. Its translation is CASTDRGRGSYTF.

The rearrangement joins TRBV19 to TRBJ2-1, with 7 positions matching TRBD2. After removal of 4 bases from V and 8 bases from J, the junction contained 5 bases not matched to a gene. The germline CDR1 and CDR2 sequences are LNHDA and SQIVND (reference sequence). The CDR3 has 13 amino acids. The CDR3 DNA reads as TGTGCCAGTAGTACACCAGGGAGGGATGAGCAGTTCTTC. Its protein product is CASSTPGRDEQFF.

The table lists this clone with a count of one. CDR3 region: CSVAPGGNTDTQYF. The DNA for the CDR3 is TGCAGCGTTGCCCCAGGGGGGAACACAGATACGCAGTATTTT. J is TRBJ2-3 and V is TRBV29-1; D is possibly TRBD1 (7 bases). The germline V gene encodes CDR1 SQVTM and CDR2 ANQGSEA. The length of the CDR3 is 14 residues. Trimming cost V 4 bases and J 2 bases, with 13 bases left between them.

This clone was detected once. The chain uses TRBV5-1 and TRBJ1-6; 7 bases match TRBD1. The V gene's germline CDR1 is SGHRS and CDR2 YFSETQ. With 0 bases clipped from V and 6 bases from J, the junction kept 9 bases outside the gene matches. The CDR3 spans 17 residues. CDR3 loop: CASSLAVWAGGNSPLHF. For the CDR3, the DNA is TGCGCCAGCAGCTTGGCCGTATGGGCAGGGGGTAATTCACCCCTCCACTTT.

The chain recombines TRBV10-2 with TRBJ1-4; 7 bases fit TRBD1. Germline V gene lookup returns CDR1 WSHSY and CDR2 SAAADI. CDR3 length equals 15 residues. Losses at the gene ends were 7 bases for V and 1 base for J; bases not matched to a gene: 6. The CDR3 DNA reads TGCGCCAGCACCGACAGGGCGGGAACTAATGAAAAACTGTTTTTT. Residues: CASTDRAGTNEKLFF.